Listed below are T cell receptor beta chains from one sample, sequenced in a study of human T cells and chemical hapten exposure. A single record per CDR3 protein comes from TCRdb applying MiXCR to the RACE reads. The sample lists roughly 380,000 distinct CDR3 sequences; around 6% were seen once. Sequencing used whole blood, obtained in connection with sensitization to the hapten diphenylcyclopropenone (DPC). The receptors stem from a woman aged 18-30 years with alopecia areata. Some clones in this sample may be carry-over from other donors' samples. CDR3s include the opening cysteine and the closing phenylalanine or tryptophan. The D gene is left open where the match is weak. Where a row states a size, it is once, few, many or the class of an expanded clone; other rows omit it.

few	TRBV5-1	18	TRBJ1-2	-	CASSLALSSGEVDYGYTF
-	TRBV7-2	15	TRBJ1-2	-	CASSLSSGWSDGYTF
few	TRBV7-2	13	TRBJ1-2	-	CASSRGETTGYTF
-	TRBV14	14	TRBJ1-6	-	CASSQTRANSPLHF
-	TRBV2	15	TRBJ2-7	-	CASRRQPGGSYEQYF
-	TRBV11-2	14	TRBJ2-3	-	CASRLADSTDTQYF
-	TRBV10-3	13	TRBJ2-7	-	CAISPRRVDEQYF
-	TRBV7-6	14	TRBJ2-3	TRBD1	CASSATGPPDTQYF
many	TRBV12-3/TRBV12-4	13	TRBJ2-1	-	CASSPLEGSEQFF
few	TRBV11-2	18	TRBJ2-3	TRBD2	CASSLAVTGLAGGDTQYF
many	TRBV5-1	16	TRBJ1-4	TRBD1	CASSSEPGQQTEKLFF
many	TRBV3-1	17	TRBJ2-1	TRBD2	CASSPRGAGAPYNEQFF
many	TRBV6-5	15	TRBJ1-1	-	CASSYSFLETTEAFF
few	TRBV7-9	14	TRBJ1-4	-	CASSGGLTNEKLFF
many	TRBV5-5	16	TRBJ2-3	TRBD1	CASRLPGQLSTDTQYF
many	TRBV6-2/TRBV6-3	15	TRBJ1-5	TRBD1	CASSSGQGDFQPQHF